The 25 T cell receptor beta chains given below trace back to one sample, sequenced in a study of cytomegalovirus exposure and HLA in healthy donors. Repertoires were generated with immunoSEQ multiplex PCR, while TCRdb's copy carries only in-frame clones and drops some. The sample lists about 160,000 clones, around nine tenths occurring once. Input material: PBMCs. These receptors all stem from a woman aged 18-35 years in good health and CMV-seropositive.

The J gene is TRBJ2-3, the V gene TRBV10-3; maybe TRBD2 (6 bases). Germline CDR1 reads ENHRY; CDR2 reads SYGVKD. This CDR3 region has 16 residues. V was cut by 2 bases and J by 5 bases, with 17 bases left in between. CDR3: CAISERWGEPGDTQYF. The CDR3 nucleotides read TGTGCCATCAGTGAGAGGTGGGGGGAGCCCGGAGATACGCAGTATTTT.

This chain joins TRBV6-5 and TRBJ2-3; 7 bases fit TRBD2. CDR1 MNHEY and CDR2 SVGAGI come from the germline V gene. The V segment lost 2 bases and the J segment 0 bases; nucleotides outside the gene matches: 5. The CDR3 consists of 16 residues. The CDR3, as DNA: TGTGCCAGCAGTTACGGTGGCGGGGGTAGCACAGATACGCAGTATTTT. Translated, it gives CASSYGGGGSTDTQYF.

The gene calls are TRBV6-6 and TRBJ1-1; D not certain. Germline V gene lookup returns CDR1 MNHNY and CDR2 SVGAGI (reference sequence). This CDR3 comprises 12 residues. V lost 0 bases and J 7 bases, leaving 6 bases between the germline ends. CDR3 DNA sequence: TGTGCCAGCAGTTACTCCCCAGATGAAGCTTTCTTT. This gives the protein CASSYSPDEAFF.

The chain joins TRBV15 to TRBJ1-4; D gene uncertain. This CDR3 has 15 residues. The germline gives CDR1 LNHNV, CDR2 YYDKDF (reference sequence). The V and J ends lost 5 bases and 3 bases respectively, with 13 bases between them. This CDR3 reads CATSERRRANEKLFF. The CDR3 coding sequence is TGTGCCACCAGCGAGAGGAGGAGGGCTAATGAAAAACTGTTTTTT. The full variable domain, with the rest looked up from reference TRBV15 and TRBJ1-4, is DAMVIQNPRYQVTQFGKPVTLSCSQTLNHNVMYWYQQKSSQAPKLLFHYYDKDFNNEADTPDNFQSRRPNTSFCFLDIRSPGLGDTAMYLCATSERRRANEKLFFGSGTQLSVL.

The gene calls are TRBV4-1 and TRBJ1-2, with a tentative D call TRBD1 (5 bases). This CDR3 comprises 16 residues. The V end lost 0 bases, the J end lost 8 bases, and 19 bases lay between the germline ends. Per the germline V gene, CDR1 is MGHRA and CDR2 is YSYEKL. CDR3 amino acids: CASSQDHITGRLGYTF. The CDR3 region has the DNA TGCGCCAGCAGCCAAGATCATATAACAGGTAGATTGGGCTACACCTTC.

The chain recombines TRBV20-1 with TRBJ2-5, with D perhaps matching TRBD2 (6 bases). The CDR3 covers 11 residues. Germline assignment: CDR1 DFQATT and CDR2 SNEGSKA (reference sequence). Trimming took 5 bases from V and 5 from J, leaving 9 bases between them. Here the CDR3 reads CSAEGGETQYF. The CDR3 DNA is TGCAGTGCTGAGGGAGGTGAGACCCAGTACTTC.

This chain uses TRBV16 with TRBJ2-7, with 9 bases lining up with TRBD1. Losses at the gene ends were 4 bases for V and 3 bases for J; bases not matched to a gene: 4. CDR1 is KGHSY and CDR2 is FQNENV in the germline V gene. CDR3 length equals 14 residues. Here the CDR3 DNA reads TGTGCCAGCAGCCCCAGGACAGGGGACTACGAGCAGTACTTC. This sequence encodes CASSPRTGDYEQYF.

The V gene is TRBV18, the J gene TRBJ1-4; D call uncertain. Germline V gene data show CDR1 as KGHSH and CDR2 as LQKENI. The CDR3 sequence is 16 residues long. Deletions cut 3 bases from V and 2 bases from J, with 13 bases between. CDR3 region: CASSPRQPGTNEKLFF. DNA of the CDR3: TGTGCCAGCTCACCGAGGCAACCTGGCACTAATGAAAAACTGTTTTTT.

The chain employs TRBV7-9 and TRBJ1-2; possible D gene TRBD1, 5 bases. In germline, CDR1 is SEHNR, CDR2 FQNEAQ (reference sequence). V dropped 4 bases and J dropped 2 bases, with 8 bases sitting between them. The CDR3 extends over 13 amino acids. DNA for the CDR3: TGTGCCAGCAGCTCTCGGGGGAACTATGGCTACACCTTC. Its translation: CASSSRGNYGYTF.

This chain joins TRBV12-1 and TRBJ2-7; TRBD2 reflects the table's D call only, with no check against the DNA. TRBV12-1 is termed a pseudogene. This CDR3 has 15 residues. The CDR3 sequence: CASSYRLAGRYEQYF. CDR3 nucleotide sequence: TGTGCCAGCAGTTATAGACTAGCGGGACGATACGAGCAGTACTTC.

Only one count was recorded for this clone. The rearrangement joins TRBV5-6 to TRBJ2-2; 13 bases are a match to TRBD2. V was pared by 4 bases and J by 3 bases, with 6 bases of the junction left unmatched. Germline V CDR1 and CDR2: SGHDT, YYEEEE. This CDR3 has 17 residues. The CDR3 loop reads CASSGGLAGVHTGELFF. For the CDR3, the DNA is TGTGCCAGCAGCGGCGGACTAGCGGGAGTACACACCGGGGAGCTGTTTTTT.

This clone was seen only once. This chain joins TRBV14 and TRBJ2-7; 7 nucleotides match TRBD1. J was trimmed by 0 bases and V by 4 bases; bases with no gene match: 9. Per germline, CDR1 SGHDN and CDR2 FVKESK. The CDR3 is 16 amino acids. In DNA form, the CDR3 reads TGTGCCAGCAGCCCGATATCACAGGGGAGCTCCTACGAGCAGTACTTC. Encoded protein: CASSPISQGSSYEQYF.

This clone was counted a single time. V and J are TRBV7-9 and TRBJ2-1; D gene uncertain. Germline lookup yields CDR1 SEHNR and CDR2 FQNEAQ (reference sequence). The CDR3 runs 15 residues. Between the trimmed V and J ends, which lost 2 bases and 8 bases, there was a span of 16 bases. CDR3 loop: CASSLTPAAAHEQFF. CDR3 in DNA: TGTGCCAGCAGCTTAACTCCGGCGGCTGCTCATGAGCAGTTCTTC.

The gene calls are TRBV5-1 and TRBJ1-1; tentatively, D is TRBD1 (5 bases). The CDR3 runs to 15 residues. Germline V lookup: CDR1 SGHRS, CDR2 YFSETQ. V was pared by 4 bases and J by 0 bases, with 13 bases between. The DNA of the CDR3 is TGCGCCAGCAGCCCGGCGGGGGAATTGAACACTGAAGCTTTCTTT. Its protein is CASSPAGELNTEAFF.

The chain joins TRBV4-1 to TRBJ2-3; the match to TRBD2 covers 7 bases. The CDR3 has 15 amino acids. Trimming at V came to 0 bases and at J to 10 bases, leaving 10 bases not matched to a gene. Germline CDR1 reads MGHRA; CDR2 reads YSYEKL. The CDR3 spells CASSQEPLSGGPQYF. The CDR3 coding sequence is TGCGCCAGCAGCCAAGAGCCCCTCTCGGGAGGACCGCAGTATTTT.

The chain recombines TRBV2 with TRBJ1-4; no clear D gene. The V gene's germline CDR1 is SNHLY and CDR2 FYNNEI. Trimming removed 7 bases at V and 5 bases at J, with 8 bases between. This CDR3 region has 12 residues. CDR3 nucleotides: TGTGCCAGCAAACAGCCCAATGAAAAACTGTTTTTT. Translation: CASKQPNEKLFF.

This rearrangement joins TRBV7-2 to TRBJ2-3; D is unresolved. CDR1 and CDR2 (germline): SGHTA, FQGNSA. Trimming took off 6 bases at V and 2 bases at J, with 12 bases between the two ends. The CDR3 is made up of 14 amino acids. The CDR3 is CASSLLSYTDTQYF. The CDR3 bases are TGTGCCAGCAGTTTACTTAGTTACACAGATACGCAGTATTTT.

V and J are TRBV18 and TRBJ2-1, with 7 positions matching TRBD2. Germline V gives CDR1 KGHSH, CDR2 LQKENI. This CDR3 has 16 residues. Germline trimming cut 0 bases from V and 4 bases from J; bases unmatched to any gene: 6. DNA of the CDR3: TGTGCCAGCTCACCACCTATCCGGGAGGTGTACAATGAGCAGTTCTTC. It encodes CASSPPIREVYNEQFF.

The chain combines TRBV4-1 with TRBJ2-1; TRBD1 might be the D (6 bases). Trimming removed 1 base at V and 1 base at J, with 20 bases between. Germline V gives CDR1 MGHRA, CDR2 YSYEKL. The CDR3 runs 19 residues. For the CDR3, the DNA is TGCGCCAGCAGCCAAGGGGTAGCTAGGGGGAGTAAGTCCTACAATGAGCAGTTCTTC. As protein: CASSQGVARGSKSYNEQFF.

This chain connects TRBV6-5 to TRBJ1-2; 7 bases fit TRBD1. The V gene end was trimmed by 6 bases and the J gene end by 6 bases; junction bases not matched to a gene: 4. Germline V gene data show CDR1 as MNHEY and CDR2 as SVGAGI. CDR3 length equals 12 residues. The CDR3 reads CASRGQADGYTF. In DNA form, the CDR3 reads TGTGCCAGCAGAGGACAGGCGGATGGCTACACCTTC.

The V and J genes are TRBV21-1 and TRBJ1-1. TRBV21-1 is a pseudogene segment. CDR3 length: 14 amino acids. The CDR3 nucleotides read TGTGCCAGCAGCAAAGCGCTGAGATACACTGAAGCTTTCTTT. The encoded protein is CASSKALRYTEAFF.

The chain employs TRBV28 and TRBJ2-5; 10 bases map to TRBD1. The CDR3 is made up of 16 amino acids. After removal of 5 bases from V and 4 bases from J, the junction contained 10 bases not matched to a gene. Germline V CDR1 and CDR2: MDHEN, SYDVKM. This CDR3 is CASSTPVDRGRETQYF. The CDR3 DNA reads TGTGCCAGCAGTACTCCGGTCGACAGGGGGCGAGAGACCCAGTACTTC. Full variable domain (remainder filled in from reference TRBV28 and TRBJ2-5): DVKVTQSSRYLVKRTGEKVFLECVQDMDHENMFWYRQDPGLGLRLIYFSYDVKMKEKGDIPEGYSVSREKKERFSLILESASTNQTSMYLCASSTPVDRGRETQYFGPGTRLLVL.

The gene calls are TRBV5-1 and TRBJ2-1; the D gene is possibly TRBD2 (6 bases). Germline values: CDR1 SGHRS, CDR2 YFSETQ. Trimming took 0 bases from V and 6 from J, leaving 10 bases between them. This CDR3 is 14 amino acids long. The CDR3 bases are TGCGCCAGCAGCTTGGCAGGAGGGTCCAATGAGCAGTTCTTC. This codes for CASSLAGGSNEQFF.

The chain's CDR3 is CASSPKGQGWNEAFF. The CDR3 nucleotides are TGTGCCAGCAGCCCCAAGGGACAGGGATGGAATGAAGCTTTCTTT. The chain combines TRBV11-3 with TRBJ1-1; TRBD1 aligns across 9 bases. The CDR3 extends over 15 amino acids. The junction had 11 bases not matched to a gene; V was cut back by 5 bases and J by 7 bases. CDR1 is SGHNT and CDR2 is YENEEA in the germline V gene.

CDR3 loop: CASSLAAGGSTNEKLFF. The CDR3 nucleotides read TGTGCCAGCAGCTTGGCGGCAGGGGGCTCAACTAATGAAAAACTGTTTTTT. J is TRBJ1-4 and V is TRBV5-6; 8 bases fit TRBD1. The CDR3 is made up of 17 amino acids. The germline CDR1 and CDR2 sequences are SGHDT and YYEEEE. The junction had 4 bases not matched to a gene; V was cut back by 0 bases and J by 0 bases.